Described below is a single T cell receptor (beta chain) sequence and its context. The ends lost 4 bases at V and 0 bases at J; junction bases unmatched: 3. The germline V gene has CDR1 SGHVS and CDR2 FNYEAQ. CDR3 size: 16 residues. The source of the sample is a study of blood T cell repertoires in COVID-19. Study at large: PBMCs, B-cell-depleted T cells, or T cells provided the cDNA or gDNA that made up the material.

Clones were sequenced by immunoSEQ multiplex PCR, and TCRdb holds only the in-frame ones, with some missing. Of some 180,000 clones in the sample, nearly 90% were seen once. The sequence derives from a man aged 60-69 years with active or convalescent COVID-19. What was sequenced was peripheral blood. The chain recombines TRBV7-6 with TRBJ1-5; TRBD1 agrees at 10 bases. In DNA form, the CDR3 reads TGTGCCAGCAGCTCGGGACAGGGGTTTAGCAATCAGCCCCAGCATTTT. Encoded protein: CASSSGQGFSNQPQHF.